Listed here is a single TCR beta chain. What it binds is not known. Profiling relied on immunoSEQ multiplex PCR, and the TCRdb table lists in-frame clones only, not all of them. The table has more than 2 million clones, almost 96% seen once. Germline CDR1 reads MGHRA; CDR2 reads YSYEKL. CDR3 size: 16 residues. J lost 1 base, V lost 5 bases, and 7 bases had no gene match. This sample was included in a study of shared clonotypes between healthy human individuals. Study findings and constraints: Memory subsets had estimated richness that was generally smaller than that of naive subsets.

The TCR originated in a man younger than 35 in good health. V and J are TRBV4-1 and TRBJ1-1; 10 bases map to TRBD1. The source material was naive CD4+ T cells sorted from blood. Specified subset: CD45RA+ positively selected. The CDR3 DNA reads TGCGCCAGCAGCGGGGGGACAGGGGCTTCGAACACTGAAGCTTTCTTT. It encodes CASSGGTGASNTEAFF.